This TCR beta chain was sequenced in a study of Graves' ophthalmopathy and Graves' hyperthyroidism. Regarding this clonotype: Its specificity is unknown.

The study excluded patients with other autoimmune diseases, uncontrolled infections, pregnancy or lactation. Amplification from RNA transcripts yielded the TCR beta CDR3 regions. First-round RT-PCR with HTBI primers preceded a second-round multiplex PCR. TCRdb re-called the multiplex PCR reads with MiXCR, one entry per CDR3 protein. Of approximately 1.2 million distinct CDR3 sequences in the sample, roughly 35% were seen once. Regarding the study as a whole: Most thyroid clonotypes expanded beyond 0.001 frequency were also found in blood. Stable hyperthyroidism and ophthalmopathy were told apart by a 13-signature model, which achieved about 88% sensitivity and just over 80% specificity.

Germline lookup yields CDR1 KGHDR and CDR2 SFDVKD. This CDR3 is 14 amino acids long. Trimming shortened V by 7 bases and J by 5 bases, and 14 bases separated the two germline ends. This TCR derives from an adult man with Graves' hyperthyroidism. The sequenced sample consisted of peripheral blood or thyroid tissue (not recorded which). The rearrangement joins TRBV24-1 to TRBJ1-5; D perhaps matches TRBD1 (5 bases). CDR3 in amino acids: CATSSGRGDQPQHF. In DNA form, the CDR3 reads TGTGCCACCAGCTCGGGACGCGGGGATCAGCCCCAGCATTTT.